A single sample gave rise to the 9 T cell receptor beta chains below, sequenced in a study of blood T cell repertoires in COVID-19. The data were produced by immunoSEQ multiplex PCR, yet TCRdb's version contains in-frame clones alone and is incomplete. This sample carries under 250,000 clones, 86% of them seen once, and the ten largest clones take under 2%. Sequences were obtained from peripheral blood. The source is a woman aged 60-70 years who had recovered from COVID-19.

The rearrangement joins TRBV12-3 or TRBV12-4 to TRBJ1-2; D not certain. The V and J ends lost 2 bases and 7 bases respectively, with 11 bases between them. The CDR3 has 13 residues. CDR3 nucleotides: TGTGCCAGCAGTTTAACTGACGGGTTTGGCTACACCTTC. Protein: CASSLTDGFGYTF.

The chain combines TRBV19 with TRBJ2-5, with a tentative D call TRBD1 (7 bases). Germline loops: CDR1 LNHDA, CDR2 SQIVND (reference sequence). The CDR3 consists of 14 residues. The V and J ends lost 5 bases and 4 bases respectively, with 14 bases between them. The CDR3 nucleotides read TGTGCCAGTAGTGGAGGGGCAGGGGGAGAGACCCAGTACTTC. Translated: CASSGGAGGETQYF. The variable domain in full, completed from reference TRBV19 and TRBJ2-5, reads DGGITQSPKYLFRKEGQNVTLSCEQNLNHDAMYWYRQDPGQGLRLIYYSQIVNDFQKGDIAEGYSVSREKKESFPLTVTSAQKNPTAFYLCASSGGAGGETQYFGPGTRLLVL.

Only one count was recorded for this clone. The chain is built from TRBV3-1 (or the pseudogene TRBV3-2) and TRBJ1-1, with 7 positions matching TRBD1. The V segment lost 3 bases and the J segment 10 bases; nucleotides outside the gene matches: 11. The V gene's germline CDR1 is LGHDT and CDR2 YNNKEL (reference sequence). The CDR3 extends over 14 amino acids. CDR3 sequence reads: CASSHTMTGTGAFF. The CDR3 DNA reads TGTGCCAGCAGCCACACCATGACAGGGACGGGAGCTTTCTTT.

The CDR3 sequence: CATQGGNQPQHF. The CDR3 DNA reads TGTGCCACTCAAGGAGGCAATCAGCCCCAGCATTTT. V and J are TRBV6-6 and TRBJ1-5; D uncertain. Trimming took off 10 bases at V and 2 bases at J, with 9 bases between the two ends. Germline CDR1 is MNHNY and CDR2 is SVGAGI (reference sequence). The CDR3 consists of 12 residues.

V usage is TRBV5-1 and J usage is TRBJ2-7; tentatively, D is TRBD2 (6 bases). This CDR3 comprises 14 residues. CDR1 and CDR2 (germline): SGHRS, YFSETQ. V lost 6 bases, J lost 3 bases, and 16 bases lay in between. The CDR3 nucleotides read TGCGCCAGCACCTCGGCAGTCGGGAGCTACGAGCAGTACTTC. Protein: CASTSAVGSYEQYF. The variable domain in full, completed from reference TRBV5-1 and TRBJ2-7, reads KAGVTQTPRYLIKTRGQQVTLSCSPISGHRSVSWYQQTPGQGLQFLFEYFSETQRNKGNFPGRFSGRQFSNSRSEMNVSTLELGDSALYLCASTSAVGSYEQYFGPGTRLTVT.

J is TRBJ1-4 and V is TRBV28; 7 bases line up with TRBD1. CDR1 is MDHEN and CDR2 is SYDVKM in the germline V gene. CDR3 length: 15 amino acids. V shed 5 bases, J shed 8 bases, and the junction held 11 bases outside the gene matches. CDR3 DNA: TGTGCCAGCAGTGCCCAGACAGGGAAGGAGGAAAAACTGTTTTTT. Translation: CASSAQTGKEEKLFF.

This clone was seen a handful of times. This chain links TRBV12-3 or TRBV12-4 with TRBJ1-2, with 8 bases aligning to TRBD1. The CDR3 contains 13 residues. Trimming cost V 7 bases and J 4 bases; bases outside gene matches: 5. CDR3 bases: TGTGCCAGCAATTTGGACAGGGCCTATGGCTACACCTTC. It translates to CASNLDRAYGYTF.

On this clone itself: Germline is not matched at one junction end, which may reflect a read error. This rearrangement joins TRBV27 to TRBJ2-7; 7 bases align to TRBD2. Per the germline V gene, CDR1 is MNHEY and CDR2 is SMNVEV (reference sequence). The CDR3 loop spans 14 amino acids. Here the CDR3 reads CASSLSGGGYEQYF. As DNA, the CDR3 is TGTGCCAGCAGCTTATCTGGGGGGGGATACGAGCAGTACTTC.

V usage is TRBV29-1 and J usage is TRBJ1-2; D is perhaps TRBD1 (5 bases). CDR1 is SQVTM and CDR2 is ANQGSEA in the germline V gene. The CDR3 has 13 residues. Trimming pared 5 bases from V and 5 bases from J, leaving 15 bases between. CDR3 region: CSVSHGGDYGYTF. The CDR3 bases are TGCAGCGTTTCACATGGGGGGGATTATGGCTACACCTTC.